The 31 T cell receptor beta chains listed next were all sequenced from one sample in a study of T-cell memory formation after mild COVID-19. TCRdb reprocessed the 5' RACE reads with MiXCR, giving one entry per CDR3 protein. There are 150,000 to 200,000 distinct CDR3 sequences in the sample; 20% to 25% occur only once, and about 21% lies in the top ten. The specimen sequenced was PBMCs or a T cell subset sorted from them (not recorded which). Every receptor here comes from an adult woman who had mild COVID-19 (a few samples of this study predate the infection). Cell type and time point are not known.

This chain uses TRBV6-5 with TRBJ2-1; no clear D. Trimming removed 2 bases at V and 3 bases at J, with 5 bases between. From germline, CDR1 is MNHEY and CDR2 SVGAGI. The CDR3 consists of 13 residues. CDR3 amino acids: CASSYRSYNEQFF. The DNA of the CDR3 is TGTGCCAGCAGTTACCGCAGCTACAATGAGCAGTTCTTC.

The rearrangement links TRBV12-3 or TRBV12-4 to TRBJ2-7; tentative D call: TRBD1 (5 bases). The CDR3 runs to 14 residues. Trimming pared 6 bases from V and 2 bases from J, leaving 14 bases between. CDR3 region: CASSPPRAPYEQYF. The CDR3 DNA sequence: TGTGCCAGCAGCCCTCCCAGGGCCCCCTACGAGCAGTACTTC.

This clonotype came up a few times. This sequence joins TRBV24-1 and TRBJ2-6; the D is unclear. Germline CDR1 and CDR2: KGHDR and SFDVKD. V was cut by 12 bases and J by 0 bases, with 5 bases left in between. This CDR3 is built from 12 residues. The CDR3 here is CASNSGANVLTF. In DNA form, the CDR3 reads TGTGCCTCCAACTCTGGGGCCAACGTCCTGACTTTC.

The chain employs TRBV12-3 or TRBV12-4 and TRBJ1-1; 10 bases fit TRBD1. The J segment lost 4 bases and the V segment lost 5 bases, leaving 4 bases of the junction unmatched. The CDR3 is 14 residues long. DNA for the CDR3: TGTGCCAGCAGTCTGACAGGGGGCGTCACTGAAGCTTTCTTT. Translated: CASSLTGGVTEAFF.

This clonotype was recorded a few times. The chain is built from TRBV5-1 and TRBJ2-3; D is undetermined. The CDR3 loop spans 14 amino acids. V was shortened by 2 bases and J by 4 bases, with 11 bases between the two germline ends. From germline, CDR1 is SGHRS and CDR2 YFSETQ. In nucleotides, the CDR3 is TGCGCCAGCAGCTTCCCCATCCGGCCAGATACGCAGTATTTT. Translating gives CASSFPIRPDTQYF.

The CDR3 DNA sequence: TGCAGCGTTGATTTGGCCGATTACAATGAGCAGTTCTTC. It yields the protein CSVDLADYNEQFF. This chain links TRBV29-1 with TRBJ2-1; no clear D gene. V shed 3 bases and J shed 4 bases, with 10 bases lying between them. Germline CDR1 is SQVTM and CDR2 is ANQGSEA. There are 13 residues in the CDR3.

The sample holds a few counts of this clonotype. The chain joins TRBV27 to TRBJ2-7, with 8 bases lining up with TRBD2. Germline assignment: CDR1 MNHEY and CDR2 SMNVEV (reference sequence). The CDR3 spans 13 residues. V lost 6 bases and J lost 2; bases outside the gene matches: 3. CDR3 protein: CASSRTSTYEQYF. The CDR3, as DNA: TGTGCCAGCAGCCGGACTAGCACCTACGAGCAGTACTTC.

This clonotype appeared a few times. The V gene is TRBV7-2, the J gene TRBJ2-3; 9 bases agree with TRBD1. J was trimmed by 2 bases and V by 5 bases; bases with no gene match: 5. This CDR3 spans 15 amino acids. The germline V gene has CDR1 SGHTA and CDR2 FQGNSA. The CDR3 region has the DNA TGTGCCAGCAGCCCCGGGACAGGGCCCACAGATACGCAGTATTTT. It is translated as CASSPGTGPTDTQYF. The full variable domain, with the rest looked up from reference TRBV7-2 and TRBJ2-3, is GAGVSQSPSNKVTEKGKDVELRCDPISGHTALYWYRQSLGQGLEFLIYFQGNSAPDKSGLPSDRFSAERTGGSVSTLTIQRTQQEDSAVYLCASSPGTGPTDTQYFGPGTRLTVL.

V usage is TRBV6-5 and J usage is TRBJ1-4; 8 nucleotides match TRBD1. Germline-derived CDR1 and CDR2 are MNHEY and SVGAGI. The CDR3 runs to 15 residues. Trimming removed 1 base from V and 8 bases from J; junction bases left unmatched: 6. DNA for the CDR3: TGTGCCAGCAGTTACTGGGGGACAGGAGGAGAAAAACTGTTTTTT. Translated, it gives CASSYWGTGGEKLFF.

The V call is TRBV4-2, the J call TRBJ2-1; the match to TRBD1 covers 9 bases. The length of the CDR3 is 18 residues. V trimming: 0 bases; J trimming: 3 bases; junction bases outside the gene matches: 9. The germline V gene encodes CDR1 LGHNA and CDR2 YNFKEQ. CDR3 nucleotides: TGTGCCAGCAGCCAAGATTTACAGGGGGCACGGGGCTACAATGAGCAGTTCTTC. Encoded protein: CASSQDLQGARGYNEQFF.

The V call is TRBV5-1, the J call TRBJ2-1; 8 bases map to TRBD2. J gave up 6 bases and V 0 bases, and 14 bases lay outside the gene matches. The germline V gene encodes CDR1 SGHRS and CDR2 YFSETQ. The CDR3 has 18 amino acids. DNA for the CDR3: TGCGCCAGCAGCTTGGCTCTAGGAGGCGGGAGGCCTAGCAATGAGCAGTTCTTC. Translation: CASSLALGGGRPSNEQFF.

The rearrangement joins TRBV18 to TRBJ1-6; D is unclear. The CDR3 loop spans 17 amino acids. Germline CDR1 is KGHSH and CDR2 is LQKENI. The germline V and J ends were trimmed by 3 bases and 5 bases, with 17 bases remaining between them. The CDR3 sequence is CASSPPRMGGDNSPLHF. Written as DNA, the CDR3 is TGTGCCAGCTCACCCCCGAGGATGGGCGGCGATAATTCACCCCTCCACTTT.

This clonotype was recorded a few times. V is TRBV7-6 and J is TRBJ2-3, with 8 bases that match TRBD1. With 5 bases clipped from V and 0 bases from J, the junction kept 7 bases outside the gene matches. CDR1 is SGHVS and CDR2 is FNYEAQ in the germline V gene. The CDR3 extends over 16 amino acids. The CDR3 here is CASSLLDRASTDTQYF. CDR3 bases: TGTGCCAGCAGCCTCCTGGACAGGGCGAGCACAGATACGCAGTATTTT.

Many counts were recorded for this clonotype. The chain carries TRBV12-3 or TRBV12-4 and TRBJ2-2; 8 nucleotides align to TRBD1. The V gene end was trimmed by 5 bases and the J gene end by 4 bases; junction bases not matched to a gene: 9. The CDR3 contains 16 residues. The CDR3 DNA sequence: TGTGCCAGCAGTCCGTTGACAGGGGTGGGCACCGGGGAGCTGTTTTTT. Translating it yields CASSPLTGVGTGELFF.

J is TRBJ2-2 and V is TRBV20-1; the match to TRBD2 covers 14 bases. The CDR3 loop spans 18 amino acids. Germline V lookup: CDR1 DFQATT, CDR2 SNEGSKA (reference sequence). Germline trimming cut 1 base from V and 4 bases from J; bases unmatched to any gene: 8. CDR3 protein: CSARATSGRARGTGELFF. DNA of the CDR3: TGCAGTGCTAGAGCGACTAGCGGGAGGGCCCGGGGCACCGGGGAGCTGTTTTTT.

This clonotype was observed a handful of times. The chain recombines TRBV9 with TRBJ2-2; D is possibly TRBD1 (6 bases). Germline V gene data show CDR1 as SGDLS and CDR2 as YYNGEE. This CDR3 is 18 amino acids long. The V and J ends lost 0 bases and 3 bases respectively, with 18 bases between them. In nucleotides, the CDR3 is TGTGCCAGCAGCGTAGATAAGGACAGCGGCGCCCACACCGGGGAGCTGTTTTTT. Its protein product is CASSVDKDSGAHTGELFF.

J is TRBJ1-1 and V is TRBV15; the match to TRBD1 covers 8 bases. This CDR3 has 14 amino acids. Germline loops: CDR1 LNHNV, CDR2 YYDKDF (reference sequence). Unmatched junction bases numbered 9, after V lost 7 bases and J lost 5 bases. CDR3 sequence (DNA): TGTGCCACCACGGCAGGGGGCCAGAGTACTGAAGCTTTCTTT. Its translation is CATTAGGQSTEAFF.

This sequence joins TRBV13 and TRBJ2-1, with a possible D match to TRBD1 (6 bases). This CDR3 has 13 amino acids. CDR1 is PRHDT and CDR2 is FYEKMQ in the germline V gene (reference sequence). Deletions cut 6 bases from V and 4 bases from J, with 10 bases between. The CDR3: CASSLRGYNEQFF. CDR3 DNA sequence: TGTGCCAGCAGTTTGAGGGGGTACAATGAGCAGTTCTTC.

The chain uses TRBV27 and TRBJ2-7; no clear D gene. Germline CDR1 MNHEY, CDR2 SMNVEV (reference sequence). The CDR3 loop spans 16 amino acids. Trimming took off 5 bases at V and 5 bases at J, with 22 bases between the two ends. The CDR3 is CASSPTVVRSPDEQYF. CDR3 nucleotides: TGTGCCAGCAGTCCCACGGTAGTCAGAAGTCCGGACGAGCAGTACTTC.

The chain recombines TRBV12-3 or TRBV12-4 with TRBJ1-5; 11 bases are shared with TRBD1. CDR3 length: 14 amino acids. V trimming: 5 bases; J trimming: 6 bases; junction bases outside the gene matches: 3. CDR3 in amino acids: CASSPDRGPQPQHF. CDR3 DNA sequence: TGTGCCAGCAGTCCGGACAGGGGGCCTCAGCCCCAGCATTTT.

This clonotype was counted many times. The rearrangement links TRBV12-3 or TRBV12-4 to TRBJ2-1; D is uncertain. V shed 3 bases and J shed 9 bases, with 6 bases lying between them. The CDR3 has 11 amino acids. DNA of the CDR3: TGTGCCAGCAGTTTCGGATCTGAGCAGTTCTTC. This encodes CASSFGSEQFF.

In its sample, this clonotype was seen a few times. The rearrangement links TRBV15 to TRBJ1-1; possibly TRBD1 for D (5 bases). This CDR3 comprises 14 residues. The germline V gene encodes CDR1 LNHNV and CDR2 YYDKDF (reference sequence). V dropped 1 base and J dropped 4 bases, with 10 bases sitting between them. The CDR3 here is CATSRVTQGTEAFF. The CDR3 DNA sequence: TGTGCCACCAGCAGAGTTACGCAGGGCACTGAAGCTTTCTTT.

The chain has TRBV11-3 and TRBJ2-3, with a weak D call TRBD2 (6 bases). Trimming cost V 5 bases and J 5 bases, with 14 bases left between them. There are 14 residues in the CDR3. Per germline, CDR1 SGHNT and CDR2 YENEEA. The CDR3 spells CASSPGTGEDTQYF. CDR3 sequence (DNA): TGTGCCAGCAGCCCCGGGACGGGAGAAGATACGCAGTATTTT. Combining the CDR3 with reference TRBV11-3 and TRBJ2-3 gives the whole variable domain EAGVVQSPRYKIIEKKQPVAFWCNPISGHNTLYWYLQNLGQGPELLIRYENEEAVDDSQLPKDRFSAERLKGVDSTLKIQPAELGDSAVYLCASSPGTGEDTQYFGPGTRLTVL.

The chain couples TRBV9 to TRBJ2-1, with TRBD2 matching over 10 bases. The CDR3 is made up of 13 amino acids. The ends lost 5 bases at V and 6 bases at J; junction bases unmatched: 2. The germline V gene has CDR1 SGDLS and CDR2 YYNGEE. This chain's CDR3 is CASSWTSGNEQFF. The CDR3 DNA follows: TGTGCCAGCAGTTGGACTAGCGGCAATGAGCAGTTCTTC.

This chain uses TRBV13 with TRBJ1-1; a possible D gene is TRBD1 (5 bases). In germline, CDR1 is PRHDT, CDR2 FYEKMQ (reference sequence). The CDR3 has 14 amino acids. V lost 5 bases to trimming and J lost 6 bases, with 16 bases between them. The CDR3 sequence: CASSADSLMAEAFF. For the CDR3, the DNA is TGTGCCAGCAGCGCTGACAGCCTCATGGCTGAAGCTTTCTTT. Full variable domain (remainder filled in from reference TRBV13 and TRBJ1-1): AAGVIQSPRHLIKEKRETATLKCYPIPRHDTVYWYQQGPGQDPQFLISFYEKMQSDKGSIPDRFSAQQFSDYHSELNMSSLELGDSALYFCASSADSLMAEAFFGQGTRLTVV.

J is TRBJ2-7 and V is TRBV28, with 9 bases lining up with TRBD1. Germline V gene sequence: CDR1 MDHEN, CDR2 SYDVKM. The CDR3 extends over 14 amino acids. With V trimmed by 3 bases and J by 5 bases, 5 bases remained unmatched. The CDR3 loop is CASSFLRTGDEQYF. For the CDR3, the DNA is TGTGCCAGCAGTTTCCTCCGGACAGGGGACGAGCAGTACTTC. Together with reference TRBV28 and TRBJ2-7, the CDR3 gives the full variable domain: DVKVTQSSRYLVKRTGEKVFLECVQDMDHENMFWYRQDPGLGLRLIYFSYDVKMKEKGDIPEGYSVSREKKERFSLILESASTNQTSMYLCASSFLRTGDEQYFGPGTRLTVT.

The sample holds a few counts of this clonotype. The chain is built from TRBV6-5 and TRBJ2-3; TRBD2 might be the D (6 bases). This CDR3 has 14 amino acids. Looked up from germline, CDR1 is MNHEY and CDR2 is SVGAGI. Between the trimmed V and J ends, which lost 6 bases and 2 bases, there was a span of 12 bases. The chain's CDR3 is CASRLTSSTDTQYF. CDR3 bases: TGTGCCAGCAGACTGACTAGTTCCACAGATACGCAGTATTTT.

This chain links TRBV7-9 with TRBJ2-5; D not certain. V was cut by 0 bases and J by 1 base, with 6 bases left in between. CDR3 length: 14 residues. CDR1 is SEHNR and CDR2 is FQNEAQ in the germline V gene (reference sequence). The CDR3 DNA reads as TGTGCCAGCAGCTTAGCTCAGGTCCAAGAGACCCAGTACTTC. Translated: CASSLAQVQETQYF.

This clonotype came up many times. The chain uses TRBV19 and TRBJ2-7; no firm D call. Trimming cost V 5 bases and J 1 base, with 12 bases left between them. The CDR3 totals 14 residues. CDR1 is LNHDA, CDR2 SQIVND, per germline (reference sequence). The CDR3 here is CASSPNSWSYEQYF. DNA of the CDR3: TGTGCCAGTAGTCCGAACTCATGGTCCTACGAGCAGTACTTC.

This clonotype has just a few counts. The chain has TRBV14 and TRBJ2-7; no definite D call. The V end lost 4 bases, the J end lost 3 bases, and 7 bases lay between the germline ends. Germline-derived CDR1 and CDR2 are SGHDN and FVKESK. The length of the CDR3 is 12 residues. The CDR3 loop reads CASSPEDYEQYF. Here the CDR3 DNA reads TGTGCCAGCAGCCCTGAGGACTACGAGCAGTACTTC.

This clonotype was counted only a few times. The chain recombines TRBV7-9 with TRBJ2-3, with 13 nucleotides matching TRBD2. CDR3 size: 17 residues. CDR1 and CDR2 from the germline V gene are SEHNR and FQNEAQ (reference sequence). Unmatched junction bases numbered 6, after V lost 4 bases and J lost 2 bases. The chain's CDR3 is CASSSRTSGGFTDTQYF. Here the CDR3 DNA reads TGTGCCAGCAGCTCTCGGACTAGCGGGGGATTCACAGATACGCAGTATTTT.